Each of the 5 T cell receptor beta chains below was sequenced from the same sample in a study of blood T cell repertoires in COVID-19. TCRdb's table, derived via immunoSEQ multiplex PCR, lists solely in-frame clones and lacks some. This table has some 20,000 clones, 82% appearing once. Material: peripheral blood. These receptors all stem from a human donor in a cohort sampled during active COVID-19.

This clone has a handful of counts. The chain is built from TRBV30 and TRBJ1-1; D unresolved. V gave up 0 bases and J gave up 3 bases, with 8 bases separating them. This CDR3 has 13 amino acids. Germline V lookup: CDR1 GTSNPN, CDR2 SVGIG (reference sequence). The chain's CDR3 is CAWSVEGHTEAFF. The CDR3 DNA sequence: TGTGCCTGGAGTGTTGAGGGCCACACTGAAGCTTTCTTT.

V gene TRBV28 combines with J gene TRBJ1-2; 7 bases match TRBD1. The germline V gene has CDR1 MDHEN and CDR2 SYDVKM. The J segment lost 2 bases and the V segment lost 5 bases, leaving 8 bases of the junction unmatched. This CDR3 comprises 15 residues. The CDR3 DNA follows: TGTGCCAGCAGTCTCCAGGGACAGCAAAACTATGGCTACACCTTC. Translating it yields CASSLQGQQNYGYTF.

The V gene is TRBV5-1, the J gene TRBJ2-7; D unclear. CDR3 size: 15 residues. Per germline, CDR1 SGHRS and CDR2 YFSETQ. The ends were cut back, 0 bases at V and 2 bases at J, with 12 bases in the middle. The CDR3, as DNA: TGCGCCAGCAGCTTGGACAGCAACCCCCCCTACGAGCAGTACTTC. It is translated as CASSLDSNPPYEQYF. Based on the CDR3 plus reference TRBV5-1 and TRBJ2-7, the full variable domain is KAGVTQTPRYLIKTRGQQVTLSCSPISGHRSVSWYQQTPGQGLQFLFEYFSETQRNKGNFPGRFSGRQFSNSRSEMNVSTLELGDSALYLCASSLDSNPPYEQYFGPGTRLTVT.

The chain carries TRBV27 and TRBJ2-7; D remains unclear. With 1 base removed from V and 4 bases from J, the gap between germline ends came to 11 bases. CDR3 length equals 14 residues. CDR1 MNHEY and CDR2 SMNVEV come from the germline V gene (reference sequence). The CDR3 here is CASSLYGSDYEQYF. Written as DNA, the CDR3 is TGTGCCAGCAGTTTATACGGCAGCGATTACGAGCAGTACTTC.

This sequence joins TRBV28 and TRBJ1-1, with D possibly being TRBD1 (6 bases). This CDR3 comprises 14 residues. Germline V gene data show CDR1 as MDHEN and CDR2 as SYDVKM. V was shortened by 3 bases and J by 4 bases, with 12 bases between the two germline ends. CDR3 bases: TGTGCCAGCAGTTTTGGCAGGGGTCCCACTGAAGCTTTCTTT. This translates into CASSFGRGPTEAFF.